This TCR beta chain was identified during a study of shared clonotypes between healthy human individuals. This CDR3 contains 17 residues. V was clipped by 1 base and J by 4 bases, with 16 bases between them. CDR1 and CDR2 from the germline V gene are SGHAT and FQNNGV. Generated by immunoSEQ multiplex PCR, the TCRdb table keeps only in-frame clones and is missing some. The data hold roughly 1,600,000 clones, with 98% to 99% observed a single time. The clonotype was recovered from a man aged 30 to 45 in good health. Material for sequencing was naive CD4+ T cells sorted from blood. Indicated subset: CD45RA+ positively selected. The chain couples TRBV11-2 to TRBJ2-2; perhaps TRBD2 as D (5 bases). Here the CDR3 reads CASSLGSFWAGTGELFF. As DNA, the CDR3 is TGTGCCAGCAGCTTAGGGTCCTTCTGGGCGGGCACCGGGGAGCTGTTTTTT.